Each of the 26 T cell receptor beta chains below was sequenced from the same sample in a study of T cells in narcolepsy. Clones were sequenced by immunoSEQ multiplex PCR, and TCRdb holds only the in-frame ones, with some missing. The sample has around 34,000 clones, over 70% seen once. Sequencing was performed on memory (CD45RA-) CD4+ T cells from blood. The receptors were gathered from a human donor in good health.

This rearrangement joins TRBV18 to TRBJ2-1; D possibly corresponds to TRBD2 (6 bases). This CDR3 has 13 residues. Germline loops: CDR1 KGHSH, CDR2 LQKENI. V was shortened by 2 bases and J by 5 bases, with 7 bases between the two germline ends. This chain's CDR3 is CASSPGGNNEQFF. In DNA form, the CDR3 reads TGTGCCAGCTCACCAGGCGGGAACAATGAGCAGTTCTTC.

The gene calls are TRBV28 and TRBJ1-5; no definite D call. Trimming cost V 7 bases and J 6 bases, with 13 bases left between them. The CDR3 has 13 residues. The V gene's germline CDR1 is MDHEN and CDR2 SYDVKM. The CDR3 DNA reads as TGTGCCAGCATTGCTGGTTGGACTCAGCCCCAGCATTTT. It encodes CASIAGWTQPQHF.

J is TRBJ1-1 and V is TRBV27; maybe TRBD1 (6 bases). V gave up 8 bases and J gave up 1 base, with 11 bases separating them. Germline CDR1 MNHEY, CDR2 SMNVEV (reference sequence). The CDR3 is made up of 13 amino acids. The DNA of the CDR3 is TGTGCCAGCCAACAAGGGGGGAACACTGAAGCTTTCTTT. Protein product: CASQQGGNTEAFF.

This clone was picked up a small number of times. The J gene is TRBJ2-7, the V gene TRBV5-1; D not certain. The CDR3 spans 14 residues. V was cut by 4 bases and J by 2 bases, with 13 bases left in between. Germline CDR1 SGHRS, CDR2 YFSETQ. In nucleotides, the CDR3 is TGCGCCAGCAGCCTGGACGCACACGCCTACGAGCAGTACTTC. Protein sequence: CASSLDAHAYEQYF.

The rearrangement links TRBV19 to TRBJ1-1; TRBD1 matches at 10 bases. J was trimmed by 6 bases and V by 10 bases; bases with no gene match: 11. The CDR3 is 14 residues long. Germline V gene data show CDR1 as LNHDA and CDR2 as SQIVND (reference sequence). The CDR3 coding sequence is TGTGCCACCCACCTGGGACAGGGGATAGCTGAAGCTTTCTTT. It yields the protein CATHLGQGIAEAFF.

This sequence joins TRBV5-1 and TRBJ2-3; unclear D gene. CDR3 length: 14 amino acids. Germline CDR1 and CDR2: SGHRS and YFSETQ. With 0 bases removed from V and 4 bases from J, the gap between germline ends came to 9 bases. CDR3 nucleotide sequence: TGCGCCAGCAGCTTGGCGGACCCCTCAGATACGCAGTATTTT. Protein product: CASSLADPSDTQYF.

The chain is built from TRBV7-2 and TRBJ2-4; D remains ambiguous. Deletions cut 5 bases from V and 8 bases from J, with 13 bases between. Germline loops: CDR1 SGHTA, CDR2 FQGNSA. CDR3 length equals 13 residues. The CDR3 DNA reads TGTGCCAGCAGCCCCCCTGTAGCTGACATTCAGTACTTC. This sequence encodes CASSPPVADIQYF.

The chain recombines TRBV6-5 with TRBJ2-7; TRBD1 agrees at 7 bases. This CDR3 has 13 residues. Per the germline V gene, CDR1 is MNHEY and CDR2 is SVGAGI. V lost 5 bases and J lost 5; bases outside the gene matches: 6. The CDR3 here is CASSSRGGNEQYF. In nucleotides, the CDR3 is TGTGCCAGCAGTAGTAGAGGGGGCAACGAGCAGTACTTC.

The CDR3: CASNKAASGGVTDTQYF. The DNA for the CDR3 is TGCGCCAGCAATAAGGCGGCTAGCGGGGGGGTCACAGATACGCAGTATTTT. This chain connects TRBV5-1 to TRBJ2-3, with 12 bases identical to TRBD2. There are 17 residues in the CDR3. The trim removed 6 bases at V and 2 bases at J, leaving 10 bases unmatched. CDR1 and CDR2 from the germline V gene are SGHRS and YFSETQ. The complete variable domain, with remaining parts taken from reference TRBV5-1 and TRBJ2-3, reads KAGVTQTPRYLIKTRGQQVTLSCSPISGHRSVSWYQQTPGQGLQFLFEYFSETQRNKGNFPGRFSGRQFSNSRSEMNVSTLELGDSALYLCASNKAASGGVTDTQYFGPGTRLTVL.

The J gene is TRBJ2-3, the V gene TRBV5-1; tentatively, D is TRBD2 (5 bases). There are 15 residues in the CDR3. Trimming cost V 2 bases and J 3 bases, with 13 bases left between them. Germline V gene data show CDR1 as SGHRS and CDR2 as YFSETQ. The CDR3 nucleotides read TGCGCCAGCAGCTTCCAAGGCTGGAGGACAGATACGCAGTATTTT. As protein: CASSFQGWRTDTQYF.

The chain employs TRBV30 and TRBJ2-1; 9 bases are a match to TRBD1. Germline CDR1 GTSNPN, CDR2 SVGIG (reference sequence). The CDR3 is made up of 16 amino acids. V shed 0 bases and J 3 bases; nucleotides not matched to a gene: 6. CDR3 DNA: TGTGCCTGGAGTGTAAGAGGGACAGGGTTCTACAATGAGCAGTTCTTC. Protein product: CAWSVRGTGFYNEQFF.

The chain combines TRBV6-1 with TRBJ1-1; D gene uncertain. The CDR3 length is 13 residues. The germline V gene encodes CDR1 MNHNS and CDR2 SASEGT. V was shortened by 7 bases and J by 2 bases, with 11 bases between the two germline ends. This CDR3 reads CASTYERNTEAFF. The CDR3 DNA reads TGTGCCAGCACCTACGAGAGAAACACTGAAGCTTTCTTT.

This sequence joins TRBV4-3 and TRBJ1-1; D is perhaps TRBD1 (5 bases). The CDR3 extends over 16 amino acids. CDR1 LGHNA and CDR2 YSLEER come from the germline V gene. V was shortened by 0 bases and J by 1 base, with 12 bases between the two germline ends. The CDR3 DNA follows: TGCGCCAGCAGCCAAGAGAAGGGACTCCGGAACACTGAAGCTTTCTTT. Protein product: CASSQEKGLRNTEAFF.

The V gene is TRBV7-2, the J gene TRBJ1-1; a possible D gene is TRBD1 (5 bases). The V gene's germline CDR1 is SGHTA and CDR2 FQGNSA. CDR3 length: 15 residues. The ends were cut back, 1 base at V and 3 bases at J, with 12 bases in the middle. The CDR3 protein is CASSLVGRDDTEAFF. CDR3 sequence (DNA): TGTGCCAGCAGCTTAGTAGGCAGGGACGACACTGAAGCTTTCTTT.

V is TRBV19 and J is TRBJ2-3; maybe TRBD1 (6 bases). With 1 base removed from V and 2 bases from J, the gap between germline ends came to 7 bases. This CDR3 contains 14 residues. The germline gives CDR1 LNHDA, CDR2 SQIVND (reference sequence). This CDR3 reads CASSIAGHTDTQYF. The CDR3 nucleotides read TGTGCCAGTAGTATAGCGGGACACACAGATACGCAGTATTTT. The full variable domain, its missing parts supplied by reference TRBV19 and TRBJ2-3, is DGGITQSPKYLFRKEGQNVTLSCEQNLNHDAMYWYRQDPGQGLRLIYYSQIVNDFQKGDIAEGYSVSREKKESFPLTVTSAQKNPTAFYLCASSIAGHTDTQYFGPGTRLTVL.

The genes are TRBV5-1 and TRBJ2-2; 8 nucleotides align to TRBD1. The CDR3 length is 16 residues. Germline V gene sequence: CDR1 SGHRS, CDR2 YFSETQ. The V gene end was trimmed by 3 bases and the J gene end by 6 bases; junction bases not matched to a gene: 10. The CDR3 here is CASSSGGTGVPGELFF. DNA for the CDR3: TGCGCCAGCAGCTCTGGGGGGACAGGAGTCCCCGGGGAGCTGTTTTTT.

The CDR3 is CASSLLGRGINTEAFF. The CDR3 nucleotides read TGTGCCAGCAGCCTCCTGGGACGAGGGATAAACACTGAAGCTTTCTTT. The chain recombines TRBV7-9 with TRBJ1-1; tentative D call: TRBD1 (5 bases). Trimming pared 5 bases from V and 2 bases from J, leaving 18 bases between. The CDR3 totals 16 residues. Germline V lookup: CDR1 SEHNR, CDR2 FQNEAQ (reference sequence).

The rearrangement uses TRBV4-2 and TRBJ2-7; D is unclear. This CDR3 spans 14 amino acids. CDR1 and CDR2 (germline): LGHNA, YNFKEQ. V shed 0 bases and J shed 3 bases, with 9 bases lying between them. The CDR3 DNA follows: TGTGCCAGCAGCCAAGATATGATAGGCTACGAGCAGTACTTC. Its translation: CASSQDMIGYEQYF.

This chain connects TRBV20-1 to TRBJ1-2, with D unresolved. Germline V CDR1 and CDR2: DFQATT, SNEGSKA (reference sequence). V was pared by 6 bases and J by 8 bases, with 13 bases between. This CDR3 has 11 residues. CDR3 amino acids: CSAEEASGYTF. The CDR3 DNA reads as TGCAGTGCAGAGGAGGCATCCGGCTACACCTTC.

This CDR3 reads CASTERDEQYF. CDR3 nucleotide sequence: TGTGCCAGCACGGAACGGGACGAGCAGTACTTC. V usage is TRBV6-1 and J usage is TRBJ2-7, with D uncertain. From germline, CDR1 is MNHNS and CDR2 SASEGT. The V and J ends lost 7 bases and 5 bases respectively, with 9 bases between them. The CDR3 has 11 amino acids.

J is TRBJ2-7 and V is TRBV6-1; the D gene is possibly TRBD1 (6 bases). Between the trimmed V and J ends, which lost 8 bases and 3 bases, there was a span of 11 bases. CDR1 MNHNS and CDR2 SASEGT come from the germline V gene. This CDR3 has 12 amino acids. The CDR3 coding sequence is TGTGCCAGCGGGGTAGGGGGCTACGAGCAGTACTTC. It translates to CASGVGGYEQYF.

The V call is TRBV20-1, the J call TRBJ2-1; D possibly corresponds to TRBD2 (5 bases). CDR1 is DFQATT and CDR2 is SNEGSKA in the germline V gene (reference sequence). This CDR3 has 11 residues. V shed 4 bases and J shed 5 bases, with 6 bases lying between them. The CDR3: CSATSNNEQFF. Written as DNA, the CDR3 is TGCAGTGCTACTAGCAACAATGAGCAGTTCTTC.

CDR3 nucleotides: TGTGCCAGCAGCTATCAGAATCAGCCCCAGCATTTT. It is translated as CASSYQNQPQHF. The chain uses TRBV7-9 and TRBJ1-5; D gene uncertain. Germline V gene data show CDR1 as SEHNR and CDR2 as FQNEAQ (reference sequence). This CDR3 contains 12 residues. V lost 4 bases and J lost 4, with 5 bases in between.

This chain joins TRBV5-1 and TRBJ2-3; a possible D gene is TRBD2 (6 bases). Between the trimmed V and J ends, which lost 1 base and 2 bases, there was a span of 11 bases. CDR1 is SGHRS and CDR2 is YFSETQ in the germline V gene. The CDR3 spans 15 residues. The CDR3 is CASSLRGTFTDTQYF. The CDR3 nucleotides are TGCGCCAGCAGCTTGCGCGGGACCTTCACAGATACGCAGTATTTT.

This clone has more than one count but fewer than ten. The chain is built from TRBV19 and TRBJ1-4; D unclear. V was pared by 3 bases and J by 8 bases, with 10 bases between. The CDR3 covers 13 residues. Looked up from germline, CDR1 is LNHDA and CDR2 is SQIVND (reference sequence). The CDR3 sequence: CASSMGVGEKLFF. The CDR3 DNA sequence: TGTGCCAGTAGTATGGGTGTTGGGGAAAAACTGTTTTTT.

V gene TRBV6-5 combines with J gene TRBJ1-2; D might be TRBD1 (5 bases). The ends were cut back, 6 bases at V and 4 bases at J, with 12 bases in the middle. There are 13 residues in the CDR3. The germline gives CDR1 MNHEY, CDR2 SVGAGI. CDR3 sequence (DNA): TGTGCCAGCAGCATAGACAGCAGCTATGGCTACACCTTC. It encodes CASSIDSSYGYTF.